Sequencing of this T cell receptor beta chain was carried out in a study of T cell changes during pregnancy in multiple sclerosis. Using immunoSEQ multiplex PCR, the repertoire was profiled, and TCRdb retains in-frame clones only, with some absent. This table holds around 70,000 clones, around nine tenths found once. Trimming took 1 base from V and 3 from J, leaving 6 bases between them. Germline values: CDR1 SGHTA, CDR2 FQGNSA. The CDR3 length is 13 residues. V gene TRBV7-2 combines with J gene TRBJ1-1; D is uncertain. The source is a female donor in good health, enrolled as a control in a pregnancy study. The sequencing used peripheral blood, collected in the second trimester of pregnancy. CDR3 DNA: TGTGCCAGCAGCTTAGTCTCCGACACTGAAGCTTTCTTT. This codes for CASSLVSDTEAFF.